Following are 5 T cell receptor beta chains from one sample sequenced in a study of T-cell reconstitution after alpha-beta-depleted transplantation in children. Library preparation (for TCRbeta) was performed with unique molecular identifiers. TCRdb redid the calling of the PCR reads with MiXCR, one entry per CDR3 protein. Here the sample spans some 300,000 distinct CDR3 sequences, around 9.1% being singletons. Sequenced material: PBMCs, taken before TCRalphabeta/CD19-depleted stem cell transplant. The receptors come from a boy younger than two with acute myeloid leukemia, due to receive a stem cell transplant.

This clonotype showed up many times. V and J are TRBV7-6 and TRBJ2-3; 9 nucleotides line up with TRBD2. Germline assignment: CDR1 SGHVS and CDR2 FNYEAQ. This CDR3 region has 18 residues. V lost 5 bases and J lost 6; bases outside the gene matches: 18. The DNA of the CDR3 is TGTGCCAGCAGCACCCCTCCTAATAGCGGGAGATTATTGGATACGCAGTATTTT. Protein sequence: CASSTPPNSGRLLDTQYF.

CDR3 protein: CSASQGQSNQPQHF. CDR3 coding DNA: TGCAGTGCTAGTCAAGGTCAGAGCAATCAGCCCCAGCATTTT. The chain carries TRBV20-1 and TRBJ1-5, with D hard to call. In germline, CDR1 is DFQATT, CDR2 SNEGSKA (reference sequence). The V end was cut by 3 bases, the J end by 1 base, with 10 bases between. The CDR3 is made up of 14 amino acids.

This clonotype was seen at least ten times. The J gene is TRBJ2-1, the V gene TRBV5-1, with a possible D match to TRBD2 (7 bases). CDR1 and CDR2 from the germline V gene are SGHRS and YFSETQ. This CDR3 contains 16 residues. Trimming pared 3 bases from V and 4 bases from J, leaving 17 bases between. The CDR3 coding sequence is TGCGCCAGCAGCTCCCAACTCGCGGGGGCGTACAATGAGCAGTTCTTC. Its translation: CASSSQLAGAYNEQFF.

There are many counts of this clonotype. The rearrangement links TRBV27 to TRBJ1-4; 7 nucleotides agree with TRBD1. Germline-derived CDR1 and CDR2 are MNHEY and SMNVEV (reference sequence). CDR3 length: 14 residues. J lost 7 bases, V lost 6 bases, and 8 bases had no gene match. In DNA, the CDR3 is TGTGCCAGCAGGTCGACAGGGCAGGGTGAAAAACTGTTTTTT. Translated, it gives CASRSTGQGEKLFF.

On this clonotype: This clone may be a read error of a much larger clone one base away. The chain uses TRBV18 and TRBJ1-4, with D tentatively TRBD1 (5 bases). This CDR3 is 16 amino acids long. CDR1 is KGHSH and CDR2 is LQKENI in the germline V gene. The CDR3 DNA sequence: TGTGCCAGCTCACCACAGGCCAGACAGAGGAATGAAAAACAGTTTTTT. Protein product: CASSPQARQRNEKQFF.